Below, one T cell receptor beta chain is given with its context. What it binds is not known. The sample belongs to a study of cytomegalovirus exposure and HLA in healthy donors. Study information: Most genotyped donors, over 70% of 350 to 500, had Caucasian-associated genetic ancestry.

The V gene end was trimmed by 5 bases and the J gene end by 9 bases; junction bases not matched to a gene: 12. CDR1 and CDR2 (germline): SGHNT, YENEEA. The CDR3 is 16 residues long. Overall study findings and caveats: DRB1 had the most TCR associations and HLA-C the fewest, a later analysis found, with rates varying by HLA locus. Sequencing artifact likely explains a cluster of highly shared sequence variants.

PCR primers comprised 60 Vbeta and 13 Jbeta primers. Sequencing used immunoSEQ multiplex PCR; TCRdb keeps in-frame clones, though not all of them. The repertoire consists of roughly 170,000 clones, with roughly 88% occurring once and the leading ten covering 1.2%. The sequence derives from a girl under 10 years old in good health and CMV-seropositive. The J gene is TRBJ2-7, the V gene TRBV11-3; 14 nucleotides agree with TRBD2. The sequenced sample was PBMCs. CDR3 nucleotides: TGTGCCAGCAGCACAGGACTAGCGGGAGGCCTAGGGGTGCAGTACTTC. Translating gives CASSTGLAGGLGVQYF.